Presented here are 28 T cell receptor beta chains from one specimen sequenced in a study of shared clonotypes between healthy human individuals. In the naive CD8 group, cells lacked CD45RO and were positively selected for CCR7, so terminally differentiated effector memory CD45RA+ cells were left out. Clones were sequenced by immunoSEQ multiplex PCR, and TCRdb holds only the in-frame ones, with some missing. The repertoire holds roughly 2,000,000 clones, with around 93% as singletons. The sequenced sample was naive CD8+ T cells from PBMCs. The receptors originated from a man between 18 and 35 years old in good health. Some clones in this sample may be carry-over from other donors' samples.

J is TRBJ2-2 and V is TRBV4-3, with TRBD2 identical over 8 bases. Germline V gives CDR1 LGHNA, CDR2 YSLEER. After removal of 0 bases from V and 5 bases from J, the junction contained 8 bases not matched to a gene. There are 17 residues in the CDR3. CDR3 coding DNA: TGCGCCAGCAGCCAAGACCGAGCGGGGGCGGGAACCGGGGAGCTGTTTTTT. Residues: CASSQDRAGAGTGELFF.

The chain has TRBV28 and TRBJ2-2, with 10 bases fitting TRBD1. Germline values: CDR1 MDHEN, CDR2 SYDVKM. J was trimmed by 7 bases and V by 5 bases; bases with no gene match: 7. This CDR3 has 15 amino acids. In DNA, the CDR3 is TGTGCCAGCAGTCAGGACAGGGGGTGGATCGGGGAGCTGTTTTTT. This sequence encodes CASSQDRGWIGELFF.

The CDR3 loop is CASSLDPGLAGGGEQYF. The CDR3 DNA sequence: TGCGCCAGCAGCTTGGACCCGGGACTAGCGGGAGGGGGGGAGCAGTACTTC. This chain links TRBV5-1 with TRBJ2-7; 16 bases map to TRBD2. V lost 0 bases, J lost 7 bases, and 7 bases stayed unmatched. The CDR3 sequence is 17 residues long. Germline V gives CDR1 SGHRS, CDR2 YFSETQ.

V and J are TRBV5-6 and TRBJ1-2; D ambiguous. Germline loops: CDR1 SGHDT, CDR2 YYEEEE. CDR3 length equals 13 residues. V gave up 3 bases and J gave up 4 bases, with 10 bases separating them. DNA of the CDR3: TGTGCCAGCAGCTCCTACAGCCTCTATGGCTACACCTTC. Residues: CASSSYSLYGYTF.

DNA of the CDR3: TGCGCCAGCAGCCAAGAACCGGGACAGAACTATGGCTACACCTTC. It yields the protein CASSQEPGQNYGYTF. The rearrangement uses TRBV4-1 and TRBJ1-2, with 7 positions matching TRBD1. The V segment lost 0 bases and the J segment 2 bases; nucleotides outside the gene matches: 3. CDR1 MGHRA and CDR2 YSYEKL come from the germline V gene. The CDR3 covers 15 residues.

This chain connects TRBV6-5 to TRBJ2-7; 7 nucleotides align to TRBD1. V lost 2 bases and J lost 4; bases outside the gene matches: 8. There are 15 residues in the CDR3. Germline values: CDR1 MNHEY, CDR2 SVGAGI. The CDR3 DNA follows: TGTGCCAGCAGTTACGGAGGACAGGCGGATTACGAGCAGTACTTC. It translates to CASSYGGQADYEQYF.

The chain combines TRBV30 with TRBJ2-7; 7 nucleotides line up with TRBD1. V gave up 3 bases and J gave up 3 bases; unmatched junction bases: 14. This CDR3 spans 16 amino acids. Germline values: CDR1 GTSNPN, CDR2 SVGIG (reference sequence). The CDR3 protein is CAWSPFPGTENYEQYF. The CDR3 region has the DNA TGTGCCTGGAGCCCCTTCCCCGGGACAGAAAACTACGAGCAGTACTTC.

The CDR3 spells CASSLVSGSDEQYF. The DNA of the CDR3 is TGTGCCAGTAGCCTCGTTAGCGGGAGTGACGAGCAGTACTTC. The chain couples TRBV19 to TRBJ2-7, with TRBD2 matching 9 bases. With V trimmed by 6 bases and J by 5 bases, 8 bases remained unmatched. CDR3 length: 14 amino acids. Germline-derived CDR1 and CDR2 are LNHDA and SQIVND (reference sequence). Full variable domain (rest looked up from reference TRBV19 and TRBJ2-7): DGGITQSPKYLFRKEGQNVTLSCEQNLNHDAMYWYRQDPGQGLRLIYYSQIVNDFQKGDIAEGYSVSREKKESFPLTVTSAQKNPTAFYLCASSLVSGSDEQYFGPGTRLTVT.

V and J are TRBV5-1 and TRBJ1-1, with D perhaps matching TRBD1 (5 bases). CDR1 is SGHRS, CDR2 YFSETQ, per germline. Between the trimmed V and J ends, which lost 5 bases and 4 bases, there was a span of 12 bases. The CDR3 extends over 13 amino acids. Here the CDR3 DNA reads TGCGCCAGCAGTCCATGGAGGGGCACTGAAGCTTTCTTT. The encoded protein is CASSPWRGTEAFF. Together with reference TRBV5-1 and TRBJ1-1, the CDR3 gives the full variable domain: KAGVTQTPRYLIKTRGQQVTLSCSPISGHRSVSWYQQTPGQGLQFLFEYFSETQRNKGNFPGRFSGRQFSNSRSEMNVSTLELGDSALYLCASSPWRGTEAFFGQGTRLTVV.

In DNA, the CDR3 is TGTGCCTTCAGTGCCCCTAGTACCCAAGAGACCCAGTACTTC. Protein: CAFSAPSTQETQYF. The gene calls are TRBV30 and TRBJ2-5; no definite D call. V was pared by 7 bases and J by 1 base, with 16 bases between. Per the germline V gene, CDR1 is GTSNPN and CDR2 is SVGIG (reference sequence). The CDR3 is 14 residues long.

The chain recombines TRBV28 with TRBJ2-5; D gene ambiguous. The CDR3 loop spans 13 amino acids. Germline V gene lookup returns CDR1 MDHEN and CDR2 SYDVKM. Trimming cost V 3 bases and J 0 bases, with 5 bases left between them. The CDR3 loop is CASSLANQETQYF. For the CDR3, the DNA is TGTGCCAGCAGTTTGGCCAACCAAGAGACCCAGTACTTC.

The genes are TRBV28 and TRBJ2-7; D call uncertain. The germline V gene has CDR1 MDHEN and CDR2 SYDVKM. The CDR3 sequence is 11 residues long. Trimming left V 1 base short and J 7 bases short, with 5 bases between. The CDR3 sequence: CASSLLREQYF. CDR3 sequence (DNA): TGTGCCAGCAGTTTATTGAGGGAGCAGTACTTC.

J is TRBJ1-5 and V is TRBV15; no clear D. Germline V lookup: CDR1 LNHNV, CDR2 YYDKDF (reference sequence). V was clipped by 5 bases and J by 6 bases, with 20 bases between them. This CDR3 region has 16 residues. The CDR3 DNA reads as TGTGCCACCAGCCCGCTTGAGGGCCGATCCGCTCAGCCCCAGCATTTT. It encodes CATSPLEGRSAQPQHF.

This chain links TRBV4-3 with TRBJ2-1; D might be TRBD2 (6 bases). Trimming shortened V by 3 bases and J by 4 bases, and 19 bases separated the two germline ends. The germline CDR1 and CDR2 sequences are LGHNA and YSLEER. The CDR3 runs to 17 residues. In DNA form, the CDR3 reads TGCGCCAGCAGCCAGGCCCCGGGGCTAGCGCTATACAATGAGCAGTTCTTC. Its translation is CASSQAPGLALYNEQFF.

V usage is TRBV7-9 and J usage is TRBJ2-5; 11 bases are a match to TRBD2. Germline V lookup: CDR1 SEHNR, CDR2 FQNEAQ (reference sequence). The CDR3 covers 17 residues. Unmatched junction bases numbered 9, after V lost 1 base and J lost 5 bases. For the CDR3, the DNA is TGTGCCAGCAGCTTAGATGTTTCGACTAGCGGGAAGGAGACCCAGTACTTC. Its translation is CASSLDVSTSGKETQYF.

The CDR3: CASSLGRFGQEGETQYF. The CDR3 region has the DNA TGTGCCAGCAGCTTAGGCCGGTTCGGACAGGAGGGAGAGACCCAGTACTTC. The chain carries TRBV11-2 and TRBJ2-5; the D gene is possibly TRBD1 (7 bases). Trimming removed 1 base at V and 4 bases at J, with 19 bases between. The CDR3 extends over 17 amino acids. Per germline, CDR1 SGHAT and CDR2 FQNNGV. Looking up the rest from reference TRBV11-2 and TRBJ2-5 gives the full variable domain: EAGVAQSPRYKIIEKRQSVAFWCNPISGHATLYWYQQILGQGPKLLIQFQNNGVVDDSQLPKDRFSAERLKGVDSTLKIQPAKLEDSAVYLCASSLGRFGQEGETQYFGPGTRLLVL.

The chain has TRBV7-6 and TRBJ2-7, with D perhaps TRBD2 (5 bases). CDR1 and CDR2 (germline): SGHVS, FNYEAQ. The CDR3 runs 17 residues. V was clipped by 4 bases and J by 5 bases, with 24 bases between them. The CDR3 here is CASSSQRTRLLDHEQYF. CDR3 in DNA: TGTGCCAGCAGCTCACAAAGAACAAGACTACTCGATCACGAGCAGTACTTC.

The chain combines TRBV6-1 with TRBJ2-1, with 12 bases that match TRBD2. The CDR3 length is 15 residues. Per germline, CDR1 MNHNS and CDR2 SASEGT. J lost 4 bases, V lost 6 bases, and 4 bases had no gene match. CDR3 in DNA: TGTGCCAGCAGGACTAGCGGGAGTACGTACAATGAGCAGTTCTTC. It is translated as CASRTSGSTYNEQFF.

On this clone: The same CDR3 also results from other DNA sequences found in this sample. The chain recombines TRBV7-2 with TRBJ2-1; D is undetermined. V dropped 3 bases and J dropped 1 base, with 1 base sitting between them. The CDR3 runs to 12 residues. Germline-derived CDR1 and CDR2 are SGHTA and FQGNSA. CDR3 sequence reads: CASSFSYNEQFF. CDR3 nucleotide sequence: TGTGCCAGCAGCTTTTCCTACAATGAGCAGTTCTTC.

This clone was detected once. The gene calls are TRBV14 and TRBJ1-2, with D hard to call. CDR1 and CDR2 (germline): SGHDN, FVKESK. V lost 0 bases and J lost 6, with 14 bases in between. The CDR3 is 15 residues long. The CDR3 region is CASSQDLGSWDGYTF. The DNA of the CDR3 is TGTGCCAGCAGCCAAGATTTAGGGTCCTGGGATGGCTACACCTTC.

V gene TRBV27 combines with J gene TRBJ1-2; no reliable D call. This CDR3 has 17 residues. The germline CDR1 and CDR2 sequences are MNHEY and SMNVEV (reference sequence). V lost 5 bases and J lost 0, with 19 bases in between. CDR3 bases: TGTGCCAGCAGTCCCTCCCGGGGTGATCGGGCTAACTATGGCTACACCTTC. Amino acid sequence: CASSPSRGDRANYGYTF.

The DNA for the CDR3 is TGCGCCAGCAGCTTGGCCGAGGGACACGAGCAGTACTTC. Translation: CASSLAEGHEQYF. This chain joins TRBV5-1 and TRBJ2-7, with D possibly being TRBD1 or TRBD2 (5 bases each). This CDR3 comprises 13 residues. V was shortened by 0 bases and J by 5 bases, with 9 bases between the two germline ends. Germline V gene sequence: CDR1 SGHRS, CDR2 YFSETQ.

This rearrangement joins TRBV5-6 to TRBJ2-5; 7 bases match TRBD2. V dropped 3 bases and J dropped 9; count of bases not matched to a gene: 14. Germline V CDR1 and CDR2: SGHDT, YYEEEE. The CDR3 consists of 15 residues. The CDR3 loop is CASSSSPGEGSPQYF. The CDR3 bases are TGTGCCAGCAGCTCCTCGCCGGGGGAGGGGTCGCCCCAGTACTTC.

This chain joins TRBV7-2 and TRBJ2-7; the D is unclear. V was pared by 3 bases and J by 7 bases, with 7 bases between. Germline V gene sequence: CDR1 SGHTA, CDR2 FQGNSA. The CDR3 has 11 amino acids. The CDR3 DNA sequence: TGTGCCAGCAGCTTGATTACTGAGCAGTACTTC. Its protein is CASSLITEQYF.

This clone showed up just a few times. CDR3 bases: TGTGCCAGTAGTATAGATCCCCCAGTTAATCAGCCCCAGCATTTT. Residues: CASSIDPPVNQPQHF. The gene calls are TRBV19 and TRBJ1-5; no definite D call. The germline V gene has CDR1 LNHDA and CDR2 SQIVND (reference sequence). The CDR3 is 15 residues long. With 0 bases removed from V and 4 bases from J, the gap between germline ends came to 10 bases.

The chain uses TRBV27 and TRBJ1-4; the D is unclear. The CDR3 consists of 14 residues. The V end was cut by 4 bases, the J end by 7 bases, with 13 bases between. Germline-derived CDR1 and CDR2 are MNHEY and SMNVEV (reference sequence). CDR3 in amino acids: CASSSRQVGEKLFF. CDR3 bases: TGTGCCAGCAGTTCCCGGCAGGTCGGTGAAAAACTGTTTTTT.

The rearrangement uses TRBV9 and TRBJ1-2; D unclear. The CDR3 is 12 residues long. The germline V and J ends were trimmed by 7 bases and 3 bases, with 10 bases remaining between them. CDR1 is SGDLS and CDR2 is YYNGEE in the germline V gene. The chain's CDR3 is CASEKTDYGYTF. CDR3 DNA: TGTGCCAGCGAGAAAACGGACTATGGCTACACCTTC.

This chain joins TRBV11-2 and TRBJ2-3, with 9 bases matching TRBD1. The trim removed 5 bases at V and 3 bases at J, leaving 6 bases unmatched. Germline CDR1 is SGHAT and CDR2 is FQNNGV. There are 15 residues in the CDR3. The CDR3 sequence is CASSTRQGETDTQYF. CDR3 nucleotide sequence: TGTGCCAGCAGCACCCGACAGGGGGAGACAGATACGCAGTATTTT. Variable domain in full (rest from reference TRBV11-2 and TRBJ2-3): EAGVAQSPRYKIIEKRQSVAFWCNPISGHATLYWYQQILGQGPKLLIQFQNNGVVDDSQLPKDRFSAERLKGVDSTLKIQPAKLEDSAVYLCASSTRQGETDTQYFGPGTRLTVL.